The clone carrying this T cell receptor (beta chain) has ten or more counts. The CDR3 runs 15 residues. V lost 3 bases to trimming and J lost 1 base; unmatched junction nucleotides: 4. Germline lookup yields CDR1 ENHRY and CDR2 SYGVKD. These data belong to a study of T cell repertoires in cytomegalovirus infection. One entry per CDR3 protein, called by TCRdb with MiXCR from the reads. The sample has nearly 450,000 distinct CDR3 sequences; approximately 31% are singletons. Sequenced: PBMCs. This TCR came from a human donor in good health (CMV status not recorded). Some clones in this sample may be carry-over from other donors' samples. The chain links TRBV10-3 to TRBJ1-1; 8 nucleotides agree with TRBD1. The CDR3 protein is CAISDLDRGNTEAFF. Written as DNA, the CDR3 is TGTGCCATCAGTGATCTCGACAGGGGGAACACTGAAGCTTTCTTT.